This TCR beta chain was profiled in a study of T cell responses to AZD1222 COVID-19 vaccine. In the study overall: Recipients boosted at about 4 weeks or about 12 weeks are pooled.

This clone was recorded only once. Its matching antigen is unknown. Study findings and constraints: White British ancestry dominated among donors, who included more females, and clonal diversity was possibly underestimated.

Using immunoSEQ multiplex PCR, the repertoire was profiled, and TCRdb retains in-frame clones only, with some absent. The sample holds about 95,000 clones; about 89% are singletons and the top ten take roughly 4%. The sample here was peripheral blood, taken on day 0 of AZD1222 vaccination. The TCR was taken from an adult in good health.

CDR3 bases: TGTGCCAGCAACCCGACAGGGACCGGCTACACCTTC. Amino acid sequence: CASNPTGTGYTF. The rearrangement joins TRBV6-6 to TRBJ1-2; TRBD1 aligns across 7 bases. This CDR3 region has 12 residues. The V segment lost 7 bases and the J segment 8 bases; nucleotides outside the gene matches: 7. Germline loops: CDR1 MNHNY, CDR2 SVGAGI (reference sequence).